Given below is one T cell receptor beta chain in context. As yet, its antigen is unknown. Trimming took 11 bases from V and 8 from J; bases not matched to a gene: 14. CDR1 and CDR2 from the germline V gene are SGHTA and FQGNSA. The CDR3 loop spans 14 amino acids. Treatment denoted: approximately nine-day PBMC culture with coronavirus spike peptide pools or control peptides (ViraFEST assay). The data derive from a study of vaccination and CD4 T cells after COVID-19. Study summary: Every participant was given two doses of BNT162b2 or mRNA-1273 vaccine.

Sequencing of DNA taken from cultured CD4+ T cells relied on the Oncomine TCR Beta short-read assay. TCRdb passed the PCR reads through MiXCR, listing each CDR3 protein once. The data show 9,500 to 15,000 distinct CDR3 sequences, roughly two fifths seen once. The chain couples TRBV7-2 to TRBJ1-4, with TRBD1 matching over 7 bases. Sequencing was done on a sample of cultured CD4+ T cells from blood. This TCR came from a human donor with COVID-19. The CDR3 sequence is CAPTVGGGGEKLFF. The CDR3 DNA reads TGTGCCCCAACAGTAGGAGGGGGCGGAGAAAAACTGTTTTTT.